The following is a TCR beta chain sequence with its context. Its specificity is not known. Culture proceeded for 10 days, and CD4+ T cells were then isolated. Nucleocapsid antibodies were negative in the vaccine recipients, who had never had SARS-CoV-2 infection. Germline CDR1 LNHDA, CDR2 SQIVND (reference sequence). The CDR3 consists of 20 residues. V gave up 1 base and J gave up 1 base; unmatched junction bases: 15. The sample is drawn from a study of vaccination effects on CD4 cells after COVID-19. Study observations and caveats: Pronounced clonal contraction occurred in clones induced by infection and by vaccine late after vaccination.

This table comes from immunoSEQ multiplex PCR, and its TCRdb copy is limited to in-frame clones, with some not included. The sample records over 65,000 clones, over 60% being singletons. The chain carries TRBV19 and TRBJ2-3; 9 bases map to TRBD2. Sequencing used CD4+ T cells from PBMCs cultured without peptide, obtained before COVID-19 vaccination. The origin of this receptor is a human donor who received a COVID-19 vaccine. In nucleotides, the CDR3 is TGTGCCAGTAGTATAGTTTCCCGATGGACAGCGGGGGGACGCACAGATACGCAGTATTTT. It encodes CASSIVSRWTAGGRTDTQYF.